Listed below are T cell receptor beta chains from one sample, sequenced in a study of blood T cell repertoires in COVID-19. Only in-frame clones appear in the TCRdb table, and some are missing; sequencing was by immunoSEQ multiplex PCR. The sample lists some 250,000 clones; 80% to 90% were seen once. The material sequenced was PBMCs or T cells enriched from blood (not recorded which). The receptors were sampled from a man between 40 and 49 years old who had recovered from COVID-19. CDR3s include the opening cysteine and the closing phenylalanine or tryptophan. The D gene is left open where the match is weak. The size entry is marked missing in some rows and otherwise reads once, few, many or a size class.

D	size	V	J	CDR3	DNA
NA	NA	TRBV5-1	TRBJ2-3	CASRPMTNTLSSSTDTQYF	TGCGCCAGCAGGCCAATGACAAATACTCTTTCCTCTAGCACAGATACGCAGTATTTT
TRBD2	NA	TRBV5-4	TRBJ2-1	CASSQLAGEGNEQFF	TGTGCCAGCAGCCAACTAGCGGGAGAAGGGAATGAGCAGTTCTTC
TRBD2	NA	TRBV11-2	TRBJ2-5	CASSFIRTSGRQETQYF	TGTGCCAGCAGCTTTATTCGGACTAGCGGGAGACAAGAGACCCAGTACTTC
NA	NA	TRBV18	TRBJ1-5	CASSYYDSGDNQPQHF	TGTGCCAGCTCATACTACGACAGTGGCGACAATCAGCCCCAGCATTTT
NA	NA	TRBV10-3	TRBJ1-5	CAISEADRNQPQHF	TGTGCCATCAGTGAGGCGGACAGAAATCAGCCCCAGCATTTT
NA	NA	TRBV19	TRBJ1-2	CASSITGSVFGYTF	TGTGCCAGTAGTATAACCGGGAGCGTCTTTGGCTACACCTTC
NA	NA	TRBV6-5	TRBJ1-1	CASSYYSDSLNTEAFF	TGTGCCAGCAGTTACTATTCAGACAGTTTGAACACTGAAGCTTTCTTT
NA	NA	TRBV6-5	TRBJ2-5	CASSYSAPQETQYF	TGTGCCAGCAGTTACTCAGCACCTCAAGAGACCCAGTACTTC
TRBD2	NA	TRBV29-1	TRBJ2-1	CSVVKSGRPNNEQFF	TGCAGCGTAGTGAAAAGCGGGAGGCCTAACAATGAGCAGTTCTTC
TRBD1	NA	TRBV27	TRBJ2-5	CASSESYRGSKETQYF	TGTGCCAGCAGTGAATCGTACAGGGGGTCTAAAGAGACCCAGTACTTC
NA	once	TRBV5-1	TRBJ2-1	CASRQESSYNEQFF	TGCGCCAGCAGACAGGAGAGCTCCTACAATGAGCAGTTCTTC
NA	NA	TRBV7-9	TRBJ1-6	CASSPVGGNNSPLHF	TGTGCCAGCAGCCCGGTCGGGGGGAATAATTCACCCCTCCACTTT
NA	NA	TRBV5-1	TRBJ2-2	CASSLASGVGTGELFF	TGCGCCAGCAGCTTGGCGTCAGGGGTAGGCACCGGGGAGCTGTTTTTT
TRBD1	NA	TRBV6-2/TRBV6-3	TRBJ2-7	CASSSPGTGNEQYF	TGTGCCAGCAGTAGCCCCGGGACAGGGAACGAGCAGTACTTC
NA	NA	TRBV9	TRBJ2-1	CASSGGGAHEQFF	TGTGCCAGCAGCGGTGGGGGGGCCCATGAGCAGTTCTTC
TRBD2	NA	TRBV15	TRBJ2-5	CATSRGGGEETQYF	TGTGCCACCAGCAGAGGGGGGGGAGAAGAGACCCAGTACTTC
TRBD2	NA	TRBV2	TRBJ2-5	CASMSAGGPRETQYF	TGTGCCAGCATGTCAGCGGGAGGGCCTAGGGAGACCCAGTACTTC
NA	NA	TRBV18	TRBJ1-6	CASSREYTYNSPLHF	TGTGCCAGCTCCAGGGAATACACCTATAATTCACCCCTCCACTTT
TRBD1	NA	TRBV5-4	TRBJ1-2	CASSLNRGQNGYTF	TGTGCCAGCAGCCTGAACAGGGGGCAAAATGGCTACACCTTC
NA	few	TRBV7-6	TRBJ1-1	CASSLDRGTEAFF	TGTGCCAGCAGCTTGGACAGAGGGACTGAAGCTTTCTTT
NA	NA	TRBV18	TRBJ2-7	CASRGVGPHEQYF	TGTGCCAGTAGGGGCGTAGGGCCGCACGAGCAGTACTTC
TRBD1	NA	TRBV7-9	TRBJ2-1	CASSSLDRVEKQFF	TGTGCCAGCAGCTCTCTGGACAGGGTGGAGAAGCAGTTCTTC
TRBD2	NA	TRBV5-1	TRBJ2-1	CASSTGDITGGNEQFF	TGCGCCAGCAGCACCGGAGACATTACGGGGGGCAATGAGCAGTTCTTC
NA	NA	TRBV11-2	TRBJ2-3	CASSLALGSGDTQYF	TGTGCCAGCAGCTTAGCTTTGGGTTCAGGGGATACGCAGTATTTT
NA	NA	TRBV18	TRBJ2-3	CASSPTLGNTDTQYF	TGTGCCAGCTCACCGACACTAGGGAACACAGATACGCAGTATTTT
TRBD1	NA	TRBV29-1	TRBJ1-2	CSVGDRRAQNYGYTF	TGCAGCGTTGGGGACAGGAGGGCCCAAAACTATGGCTACACCTTC
NA	NA	TRBV7-2	TRBJ2-7	CASSRGGNSYEQYF	TGTGCCAGCAGCCGTGGCGGGAACTCCTACGAGCAGTACTTC
NA	NA	TRBV3-1/TRBV3-2	TRBJ1-2	CASSQDRAKGEFGYGYTF	TGTGCCAGCAGCCAAGATCGGGCGAAGGGGGAGTTTGGCTATGGCTACACCTTC
NA	NA	TRBV27	TRBJ2-1	CASSLEREGYNEQFF	TGTGCCAGCAGTTTAGAGAGGGAAGGTTACAATGAGCAGTTCTTC
NA	NA	TRBV5-1	TRBJ1-6	CASSLDQVDNSPLHF	TGCGCCAGCAGCTTGGATCAGGTCGATAATTCACCCCTCCACTTT
TRBD1	NA	TRBV5-4	TRBJ2-7	CASSSTGGVWEQYF	TGTGCCAGCAGCTCGACAGGGGGGGTCTGGGAGCAGTACTTC
TRBD1	once	TRBV19	TRBJ2-2	CASSMRQGETTRRGELFF	TGTGCCAGTAGTATGAGACAGGGTGAAACTACCCGTAGGGGGGAGCTGTTTTTT
NA	NA	TRBV6-1	TRBJ1-1	CASSESPREGAFF	TGTGCCAGCAGTGAAAGTCCCCGGGAGGGAGCTTTCTTT
NA	NA	TRBV10-2	TRBJ2-5	CASSDEGEEQPETQYF	TGCGCCAGCAGTGATGAGGGTGAAGAACAGCCAGAGACCCAGTACTTC
NA	NA	TRBV28	TRBJ2-5	CASSLSVVTTGKETQYF	TGTGCCAGCAGCTTGTCAGTGGTTACTACAGGGAAAGAGACCCAGTACTTC
TRBD1	NA	TRBV5-6	TRBJ1-1	CASSPRTGGTEAFF	TGTGCCAGCAGCCCGCGAACAGGGGGCACTGAAGCTTTCTTT
TRBD1	medium-sized	TRBV27	TRBJ2-7	CASRTGASNEQYF	TGTGCCAGCAGGACAGGGGCGAGCAACGAGCAGTACTTC
NA	NA	TRBV28	TRBJ2-7	CASSSDRTWTYEQYF	TGTGCCAGCAGCTCAGACAGAACTTGGACCTACGAGCAGTACTTC
TRBD2	NA	TRBV5-1	TRBJ2-1	CASSLLSSGSNEQFF	TGCGCCAGCAGCTTGCTGTCTAGCGGGAGTAATGAGCAGTTCTTC
NA	NA	TRBV10-2	TRBJ2-3	CASLTLTSSHTQYF	TGCGCCAGCCTCACTCTGACTAGTTCACATACGCAGTATTTT
TRBD1	NA	TRBV24-1	TRBJ1-5	CATSLGFRTGPLFQPQHF	TGTGCCACCAGTCTTGGCTTCCGGACAGGGCCGCTTTTTCAGCCCCAGCATTTT
NA	NA	TRBV2	TRBJ1-3	CASTVAGNTIYF	TGTGCCAGCACAGTCGCTGGAAACACCATATATTTT
NA	once	TRBV24-1	TRBJ2-7	CATSDSRRVRGEQYF	TGTGCCACCAGTGATTCCCGCAGGGTCAGAGGTGAGCAGTACTTC
NA	NA	TRBV7-3	TRBJ2-3	CASSLTGQDTQYF	TGTGCCAGCAGCTTAACGGGCCAGGATACGCAGTATTTT
NA	NA	TRBV28	TRBJ2-6	CASSLRIPGSRSGANVLTF	TGTGCCAGCAGTTTGCGTATCCCGGGGAGCAGATCTGGGGCCAACGTCCTGACTTTC
TRBD1	NA	TRBV6-5	TRBJ2-5	CASSPLGRGETQYF	TGTGCCAGCAGTCCCCTGGGCAGGGGGGAGACCCAGTACTTC
NA	once	TRBV29-1	TRBJ1-3	CSVRGSGNTIYF	TGCAGCGTTAGGGGCTCTGGAAACACCATATATTTT
NA	NA	TRBV12-3/TRBV12-4	TRBJ2-7	CASSQDSYEQYF	TGTGCCAGCAGCCAAGACAGTTACGAGCAGTACTTC
TRBD1	NA	TRBV6-2/TRBV6-3	TRBJ1-5	CASSSGGLDNQPQHF	TGTGCCAGCAGTTCAGGGGGGCTAGACAATCAGCCCCAGCATTTT